Below are 2 T cell receptor delta chains sequenced from a single sample in a study of gamma-delta chains in newborns, infants, children (dated by TCRdb to about 2019). TCRdb shows the sequencer as Illumina MiSeq. The public reads were reprocessed by TCRdb using CATT, and rows of matching DNA were later combined. A total of under 800 delta-chain clones appear in this sample, roughly 1% of them only once. Jointly, the top ten make up approximately 35% of the sample. The sample consisted of blood. These receptors originate from a child in good health.

This clone came up a few times. TCRdb's protein for this DNA is that of a much larger clone and differs from the translation at residue 18, likely a read error; the protein shown is the DNA translation. This chain joins TRDV1 and TRDJ1; 10 positions agree with TRDD3. The CDR3 extends over 21 amino acids. V gave up 4 bases and J gave up 11 bases; unmatched junction bases: 31. Germline V gene data show CDR1 as TSWWSYY and CDR2 as QGS. The CDR3 DNA reads TGTGCTCTTGGGGCGCTTCCTAAAAGGCCCTTGGTACTGGGGGATTTCACTAACCTCATCTTT. Its translation: CALGALPKRPLVLGDFTNLIF.

This clone has only a few counts. The protein given by TCRdb reflects a much larger clone and differs at residue 15 from this DNA's translation, likely from a read error; the protein shown is the DNA's translation. The chain links TRDV1 to TRDJ1; 12 bases match TRDD3. The CDR3 contains 20 residues. V trimming: 0 bases; J trimming: 3 bases; junction bases outside the gene matches: 14. Germline V gives CDR1 TSWWSYY, CDR2 QGS. CDR3 protein: CALGELPFYWGIHNADKLIF. The CDR3 nucleotides are TGTGCTCTTGGGGAACTACCCTTCTACTGGGGGATACATAACGCCGATAAACTCATCTTT.